In its sample, the clone carrying this TCR beta chain was seen many times. Antigen specificity is unknown. The record originates from a study of T cells after yellow fever vaccination. The 5'RACE template-switching step produced TCR cDNA and added a universal primer site and UMIs. TCRdb re-called the 5' RACE reads with MiXCR, one entry per CDR3 protein. There are 310,000 or so distinct CDR3 sequences in the sample; around 7% occur only once, and roughly a sixth lies in the top ten. Losses at the gene ends were 4 bases for V and 2 bases for J; bases not matched to a gene: 2. The CDR3 contains 13 residues. CDR1 and CDR2 (germline): SGDLS, YYNGEE. Whole-study findings and limits: Re-detected after boosting: most primary clones, 96% of CD4 and 88% of CD8. Clonotypes found in both CD4 and CD8 compartments made up a small share.

The TCR was taken from a man between 18 and 35 years old who received the YFV17D yellow fever vaccine. This chain uses TRBV9 with TRBJ1-2; 7 positions agree with TRBD1. The starting material was PBMCs, obtained approximately 47 days after the first yellow fever vaccination. CDR3 in DNA: TGTGCCAGCAGCCAGGGACAGAACTATGGCTACACCTTC. This gives the protein CASSQGQNYGYTF.